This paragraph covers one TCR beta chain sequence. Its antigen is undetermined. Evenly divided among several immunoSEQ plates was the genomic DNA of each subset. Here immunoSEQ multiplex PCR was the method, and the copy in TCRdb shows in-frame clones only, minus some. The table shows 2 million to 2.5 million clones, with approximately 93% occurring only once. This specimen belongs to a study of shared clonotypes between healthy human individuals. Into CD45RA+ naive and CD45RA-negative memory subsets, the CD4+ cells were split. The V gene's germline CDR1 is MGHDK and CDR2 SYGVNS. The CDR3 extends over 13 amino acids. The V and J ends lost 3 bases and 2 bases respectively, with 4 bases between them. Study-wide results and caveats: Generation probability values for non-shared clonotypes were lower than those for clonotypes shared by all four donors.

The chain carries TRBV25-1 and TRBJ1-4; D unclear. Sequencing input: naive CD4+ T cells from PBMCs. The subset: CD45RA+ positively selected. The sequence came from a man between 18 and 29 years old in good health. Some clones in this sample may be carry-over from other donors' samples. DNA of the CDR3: TGTGCCAGCAGTGATCGGACTAATGAAAAACTGTTTTTT. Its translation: CASSDRTNEKLFF.